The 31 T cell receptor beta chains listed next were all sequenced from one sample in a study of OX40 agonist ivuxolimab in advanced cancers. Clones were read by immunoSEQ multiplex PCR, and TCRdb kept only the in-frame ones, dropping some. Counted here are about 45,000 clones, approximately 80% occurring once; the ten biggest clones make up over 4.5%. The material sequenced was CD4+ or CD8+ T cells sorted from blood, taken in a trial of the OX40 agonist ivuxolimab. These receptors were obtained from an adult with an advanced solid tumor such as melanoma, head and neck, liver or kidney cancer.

As DNA, the CDR3 is TGTGCCAGCAGTCCACAGGGGGTTGGTCAGCCCCAGCATTTT. Translated, it gives CASSPQGVGQPQHF. V and J are TRBV6-1 and TRBJ1-5; 8 nucleotides match TRBD1. The ends lost 5 bases at V and 6 bases at J; junction bases unmatched: 6. From germline, CDR1 is MNHNS and CDR2 SASEGT. CDR3 length: 14 amino acids.

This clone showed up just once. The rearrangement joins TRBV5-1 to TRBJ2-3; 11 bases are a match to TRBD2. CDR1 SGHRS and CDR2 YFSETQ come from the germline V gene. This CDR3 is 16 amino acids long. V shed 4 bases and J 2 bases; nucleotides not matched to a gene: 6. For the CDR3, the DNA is TGCGCCAGCAGCATCGGGACTAGCGGTAACACAGATACGCAGTATTTT. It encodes CASSIGTSGNTDTQYF.

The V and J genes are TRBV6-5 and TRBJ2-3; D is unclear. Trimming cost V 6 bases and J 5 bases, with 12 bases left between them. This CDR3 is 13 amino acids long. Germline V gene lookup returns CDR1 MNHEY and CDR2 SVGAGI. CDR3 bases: TGTGCCAGCAGAAGAGACCCGGGAGATACGCAGTATTTT. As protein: CASRRDPGDTQYF.

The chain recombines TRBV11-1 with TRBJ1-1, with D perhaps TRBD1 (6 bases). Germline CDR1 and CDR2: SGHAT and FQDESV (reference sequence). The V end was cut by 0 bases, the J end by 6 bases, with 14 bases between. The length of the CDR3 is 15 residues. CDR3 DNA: TGTGCCAGCAGCTTAGCGCGGGGGCGTAACGCTGAAGCTTTCTTT. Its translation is CASSLARGRNAEAFF.

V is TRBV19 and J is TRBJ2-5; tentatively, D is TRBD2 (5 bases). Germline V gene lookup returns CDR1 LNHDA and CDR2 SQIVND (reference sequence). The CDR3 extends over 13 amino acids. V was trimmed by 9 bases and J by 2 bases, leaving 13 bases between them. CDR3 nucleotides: TGTGCCAGCGCTGGAGGCCGGCAAGAGACCCAGTACTTC. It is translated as CASAGGRQETQYF.

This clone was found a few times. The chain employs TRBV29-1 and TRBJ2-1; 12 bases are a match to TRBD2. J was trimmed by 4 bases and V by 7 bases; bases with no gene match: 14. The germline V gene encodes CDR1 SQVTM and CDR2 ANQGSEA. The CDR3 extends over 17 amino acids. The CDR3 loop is CSARRSGTSGQYNEQFF. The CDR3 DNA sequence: TGCAGCGCCCGGCGCTCCGGGACTAGCGGGCAATACAATGAGCAGTTCTTC.

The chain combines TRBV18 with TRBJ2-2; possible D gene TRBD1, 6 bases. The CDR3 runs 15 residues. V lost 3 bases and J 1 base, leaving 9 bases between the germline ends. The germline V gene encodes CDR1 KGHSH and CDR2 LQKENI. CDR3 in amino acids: CASSPDRKNTGELFF. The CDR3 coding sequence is TGTGCCAGCTCACCCGACAGGAAGAACACCGGGGAGCTGTTTTTT.

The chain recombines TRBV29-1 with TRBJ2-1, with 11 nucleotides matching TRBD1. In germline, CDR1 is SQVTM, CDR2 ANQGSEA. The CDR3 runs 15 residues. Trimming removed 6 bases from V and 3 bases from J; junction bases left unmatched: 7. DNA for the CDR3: TGCAGCGTATATTCCGGGACAGGGGGCTACAATGAGCAGTTCTTC. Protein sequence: CSVYSGTGGYNEQFF.

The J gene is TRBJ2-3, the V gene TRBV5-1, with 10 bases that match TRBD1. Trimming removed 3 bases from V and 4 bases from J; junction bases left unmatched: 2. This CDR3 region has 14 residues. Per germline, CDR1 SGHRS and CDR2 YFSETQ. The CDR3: CASSSGQGADTQYF. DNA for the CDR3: TGCGCCAGCAGCTCCGGACAGGGGGCAGATACGCAGTATTTT.

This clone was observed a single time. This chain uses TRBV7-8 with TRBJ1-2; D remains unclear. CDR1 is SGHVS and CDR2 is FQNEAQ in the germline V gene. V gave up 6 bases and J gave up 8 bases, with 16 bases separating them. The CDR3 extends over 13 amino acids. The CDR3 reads CASSLSTNRGYTF. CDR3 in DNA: TGTGCCAGCAGTTTGTCTACGAACCGAGGCTACACCTTC.

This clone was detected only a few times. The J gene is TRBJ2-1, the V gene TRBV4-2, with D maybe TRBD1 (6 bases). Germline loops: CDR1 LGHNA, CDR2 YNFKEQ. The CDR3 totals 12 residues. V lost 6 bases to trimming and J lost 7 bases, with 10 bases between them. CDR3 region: CASSYRENEQFF. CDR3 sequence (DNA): TGTGCCAGCAGTTACAGGGAAAATGAGCAGTTCTTC.

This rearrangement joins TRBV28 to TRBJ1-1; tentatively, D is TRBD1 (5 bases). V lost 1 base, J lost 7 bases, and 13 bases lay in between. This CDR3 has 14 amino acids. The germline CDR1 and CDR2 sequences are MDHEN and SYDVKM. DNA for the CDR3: TGTGCCAGCAGTTTATCAGGGAAAGGAAGTGAAGCTTTCTTT. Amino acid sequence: CASSLSGKGSEAFF. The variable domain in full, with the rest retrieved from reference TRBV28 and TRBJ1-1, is DVKVTQSSRYLVKRTGEKVFLECVQDMDHENMFWYRQDPGLGLRLIYFSYDVKMKEKGDIPEGYSVSREKKERFSLILESASTNQTSMYLCASSLSGKGSEAFFGQGTRLTVV.

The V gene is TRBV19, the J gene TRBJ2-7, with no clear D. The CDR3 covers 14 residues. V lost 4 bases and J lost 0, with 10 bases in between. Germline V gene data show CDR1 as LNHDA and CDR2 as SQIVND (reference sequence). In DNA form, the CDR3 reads TGTGCCAGTAGTAAAGCCGCGTCCTCCTACGAGCAGTACTTC. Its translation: CASSKAASSYEQYF.

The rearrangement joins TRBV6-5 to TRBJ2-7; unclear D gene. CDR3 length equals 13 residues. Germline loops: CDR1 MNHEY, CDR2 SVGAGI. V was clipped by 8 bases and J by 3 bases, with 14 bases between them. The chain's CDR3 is CASAPPYSYEQYF. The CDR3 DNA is TGTGCCAGCGCCCCCCCTTACAGCTACGAGCAGTACTTC.

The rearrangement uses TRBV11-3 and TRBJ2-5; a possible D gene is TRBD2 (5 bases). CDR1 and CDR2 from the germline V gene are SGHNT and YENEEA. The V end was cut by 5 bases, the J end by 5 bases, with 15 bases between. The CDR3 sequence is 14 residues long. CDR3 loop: CASSPGRVRETQYF. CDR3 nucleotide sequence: TGTGCCAGCAGCCCGGGAAGGGTTAGGGAGACCCAGTACTTC.

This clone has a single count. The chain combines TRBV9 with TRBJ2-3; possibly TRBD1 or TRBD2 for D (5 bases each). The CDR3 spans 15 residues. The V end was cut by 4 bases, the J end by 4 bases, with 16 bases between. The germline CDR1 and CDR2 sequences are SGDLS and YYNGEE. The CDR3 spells CASSLALGTADTQYF. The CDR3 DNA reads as TGTGCCAGCAGCCTAGCTTTGGGGACGGCAGATACGCAGTATTTT.

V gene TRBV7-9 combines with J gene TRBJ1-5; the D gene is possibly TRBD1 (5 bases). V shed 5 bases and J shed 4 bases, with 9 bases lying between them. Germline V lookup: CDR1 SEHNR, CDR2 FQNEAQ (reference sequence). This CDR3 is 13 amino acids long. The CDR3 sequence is CASSVQENQPQHF. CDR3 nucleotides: TGTGCCAGCAGCGTACAGGAAAATCAGCCCCAGCATTTT.

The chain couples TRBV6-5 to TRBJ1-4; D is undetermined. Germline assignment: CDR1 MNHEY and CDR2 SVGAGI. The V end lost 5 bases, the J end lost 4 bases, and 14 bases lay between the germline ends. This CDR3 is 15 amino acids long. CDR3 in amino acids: CASSPGRRINEKLFF. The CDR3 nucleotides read TGTGCCAGCAGTCCGGGTCGACGGATTAATGAAAAACTGTTTTTT.

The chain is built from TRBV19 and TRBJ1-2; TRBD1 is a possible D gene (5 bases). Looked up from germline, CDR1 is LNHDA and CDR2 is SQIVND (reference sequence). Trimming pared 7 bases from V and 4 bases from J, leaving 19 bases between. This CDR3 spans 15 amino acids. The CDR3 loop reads CASIDRGARTYGYTF. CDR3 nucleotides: TGTGCCAGTATTGATAGAGGGGCGCGAACCTATGGCTACACCTTC. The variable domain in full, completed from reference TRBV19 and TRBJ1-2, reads DGGITQSPKYLFRKEGQNVTLSCEQNLNHDAMYWYRQDPGQGLRLIYYSQIVNDFQKGDIAEGYSVSREKKESFPLTVTSAQKNPTAFYLCASIDRGARTYGYTFGSGTRLTVV.

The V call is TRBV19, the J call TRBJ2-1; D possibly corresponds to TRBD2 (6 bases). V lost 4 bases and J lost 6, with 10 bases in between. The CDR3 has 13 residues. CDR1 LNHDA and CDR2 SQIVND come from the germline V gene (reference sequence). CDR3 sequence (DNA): TGTGCCAGTAGTAATCAGGGAGGCAATGAGCAGTTCTTC. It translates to CASSNQGGNEQFF.

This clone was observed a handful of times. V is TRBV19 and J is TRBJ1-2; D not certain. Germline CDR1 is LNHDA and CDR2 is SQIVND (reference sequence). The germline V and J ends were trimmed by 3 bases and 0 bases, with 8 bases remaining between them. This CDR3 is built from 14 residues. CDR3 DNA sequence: TGTGCCAGTAGTATCGCCAGTACTAACTATGGCTACACCTTC. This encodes CASSIASTNYGYTF.

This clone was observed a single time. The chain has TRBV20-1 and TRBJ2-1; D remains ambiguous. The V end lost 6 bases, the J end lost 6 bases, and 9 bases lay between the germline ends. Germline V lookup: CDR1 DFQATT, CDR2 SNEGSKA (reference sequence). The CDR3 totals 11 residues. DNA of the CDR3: TGCAGTGCCTCAAAAATCAATGAGCAGTTCTTC. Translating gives CSASKINEQFF.

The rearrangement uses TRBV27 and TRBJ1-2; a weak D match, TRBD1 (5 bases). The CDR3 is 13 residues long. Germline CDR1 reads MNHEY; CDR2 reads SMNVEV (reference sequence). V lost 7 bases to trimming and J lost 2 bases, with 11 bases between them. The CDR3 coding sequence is TGTGCCAGCACCAACGACAGAAACTATGGCTACACCTTC. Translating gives CASTNDRNYGYTF.

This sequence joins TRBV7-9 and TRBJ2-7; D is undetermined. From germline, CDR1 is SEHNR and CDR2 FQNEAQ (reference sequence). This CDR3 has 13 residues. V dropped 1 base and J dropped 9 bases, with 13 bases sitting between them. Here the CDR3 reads CASSLGPLVWQYF. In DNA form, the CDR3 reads TGTGCCAGCAGCTTAGGCCCCCTGGTTTGGCAGTACTTC. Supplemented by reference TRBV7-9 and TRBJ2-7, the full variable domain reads DTGVSQNPRHKITKRGQNVTFRCDPISEHNRLYWYRQTLGQGPEFLTYFQNEAQLEKSRLLSDRFSAERPKGSFSTLEIQRTEQGDSAMYLCASSLGPLVWQYFGPGTRLTVT.

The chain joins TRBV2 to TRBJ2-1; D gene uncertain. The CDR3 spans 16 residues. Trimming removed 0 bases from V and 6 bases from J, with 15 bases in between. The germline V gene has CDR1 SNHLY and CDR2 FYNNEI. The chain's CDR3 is CASSEAPPGYFNEQFF. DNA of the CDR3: TGTGCCAGCAGTGAAGCGCCTCCCGGGTACTTCAATGAGCAGTTCTTC.

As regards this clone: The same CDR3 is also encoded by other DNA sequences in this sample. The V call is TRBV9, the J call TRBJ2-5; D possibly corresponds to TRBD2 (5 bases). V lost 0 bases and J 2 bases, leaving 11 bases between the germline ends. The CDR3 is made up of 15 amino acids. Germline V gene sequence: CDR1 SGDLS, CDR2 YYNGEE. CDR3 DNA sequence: TGTGCCAGCAGCGTAGCGGGCGGGCTGCAAGAGACCCAGTACTTC. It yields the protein CASSVAGGLQETQYF.

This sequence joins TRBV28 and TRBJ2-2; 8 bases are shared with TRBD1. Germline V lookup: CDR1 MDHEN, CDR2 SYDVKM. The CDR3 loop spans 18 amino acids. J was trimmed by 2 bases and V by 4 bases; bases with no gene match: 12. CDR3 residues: CASSSNRDRGINTGELFF. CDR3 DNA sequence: TGTGCCAGCAGTTCCAACCGCGACAGGGGAATAAACACCGGGGAGCTGTTTTTT.

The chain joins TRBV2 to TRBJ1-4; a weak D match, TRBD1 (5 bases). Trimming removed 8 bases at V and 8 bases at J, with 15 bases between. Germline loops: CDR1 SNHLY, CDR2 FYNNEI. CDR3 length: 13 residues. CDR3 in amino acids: CASVRGLAEKLFF. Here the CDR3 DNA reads TGTGCCAGCGTAAGGGGTCTTGCGGAAAAACTGTTTTTT.

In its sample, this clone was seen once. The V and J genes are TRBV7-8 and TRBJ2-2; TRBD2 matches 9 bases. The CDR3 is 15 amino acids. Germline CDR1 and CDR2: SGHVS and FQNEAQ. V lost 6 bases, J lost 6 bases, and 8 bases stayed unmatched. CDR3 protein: CASRPTGTSSGELFF. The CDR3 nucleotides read TGTGCCAGCAGGCCAACCGGGACTAGCTCCGGGGAGCTGTTTTTT.

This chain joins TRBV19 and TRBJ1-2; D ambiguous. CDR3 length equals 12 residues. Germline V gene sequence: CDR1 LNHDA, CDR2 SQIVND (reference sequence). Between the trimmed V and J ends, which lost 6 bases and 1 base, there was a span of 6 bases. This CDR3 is CASRTLNYGYTF. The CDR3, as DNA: TGTGCCAGTAGGACTCTTAACTATGGCTACACCTTC.

The CDR3 region is CASRFSGGTNQPQHF. The DNA of the CDR3 is TGTGCCAGCAGATTCTCAGGGGGCACGAATCAGCCCCAGCATTTT. V gene TRBV28 combines with J gene TRBJ1-5, with 8 bases matching TRBD1. The CDR3 has 15 residues. V dropped 6 bases and J dropped 4; count of bases not matched to a gene: 8. In germline, CDR1 is MDHEN, CDR2 SYDVKM.